Shown below are 28 T cell receptor beta chains from a single sample sequenced in a study of blood T cell repertoires in COVID-19 (dated by TCRdb to about 2020). The library was generated by the immunoSEQ multiplex PCR assay. TCRdb re-hosts the immuneACCESS table, in-frame sequences only. Its copies lack some clones; in the studies checked, an unresolved V gene accounts for under half of them, and the cause for the rest is not known. The sample includes 250,000 to 300,000 clones, with 89% observed a single time. The ten largest clones capture about 12% of the sample. Sequencing was carried out using peripheral blood. These receptors were collected from an older woman with acute or convalescent COVID-19.

This clone was counted a single time. The chain combines TRBV28 with TRBJ1-4; 10 bases agree with TRBD1. Germline trimming cut 3 bases from V and 4 bases from J; bases unmatched to any gene: 8. Germline CDR1 MDHEN, CDR2 SYDVKM. This CDR3 is built from 17 residues. The CDR3, as DNA: TGTGCCAGCAGTTTTCGGGACAGGGGCATCCTTAATGAAAAACTGTTTTTT. It yields the protein CASSFRDRGILNEKLFF.

The rearrangement links TRBV19 to TRBJ1-2, with D unclear. With 7 bases removed from V and 0 bases from J, the gap between germline ends came to 9 bases. The CDR3 contains 13 residues. Germline CDR1 reads LNHDA; CDR2 reads SQIVND (reference sequence). The CDR3 region is CASKLGPNYGYTF. Written as DNA, the CDR3 is TGTGCCAGTAAGTTGGGCCCTAACTATGGCTACACCTTC.

The chain combines TRBV9 with TRBJ2-7; D remains ambiguous. Trimming took off 5 bases at V and 2 bases at J, with 8 bases between the two ends. The germline V gene encodes CDR1 SGDLS and CDR2 YYNGEE. The CDR3 sequence is 12 residues long. The CDR3 bases are TGTGCCAGCAGTGTGACACCCTACGAGCAGTACTTC. Encoded protein: CASSVTPYEQYF.

This sequence joins TRBV2 and TRBJ1-5; 9 bases fit TRBD1. V trimming: 3 bases; J trimming: 1 base; junction bases outside the gene matches: 1. The CDR3 spans 15 residues. Germline values: CDR1 SNHLY, CDR2 FYNNEI. The CDR3, as DNA: TGTGCCAGCAGTGAGGACAGGGGAAGCAATCAGCCCCAGCATTTT. Amino acid sequence: CASSEDRGSNQPQHF.

This chain connects TRBV12-3 or TRBV12-4 to TRBJ2-7; 7 nucleotides line up with TRBD1. The CDR3 length is 13 residues. Unmatched junction bases numbered 8, after V lost 6 bases and J lost 6 bases. CDR3 sequence reads: CASSLRQGGEQYF. CDR3 nucleotide sequence: TGTGCCAGCAGCCTAAGACAGGGTGGCGAGCAGTACTTC.

The chain has TRBV5-1 and TRBJ1-2; 8 bases are a match to TRBD1. V lost 0 bases, J lost 2 bases, and 6 bases stayed unmatched. Germline lookup yields CDR1 SGHRS and CDR2 YFSETQ. This CDR3 is built from 16 residues. In DNA form, the CDR3 reads TGCGCCAGCAGCTTGGAGATAGGACAGGGAAACTATGGCTACACCTTC. Translated, it gives CASSLEIGQGNYGYTF.

The gene calls are TRBV28 and TRBJ2-3, with 7 bases aligning to TRBD2. The germline CDR1 and CDR2 sequences are MDHEN and SYDVKM. The CDR3 loop spans 14 amino acids. Trimming cost V 5 bases and J 4 bases; bases outside gene matches: 6. CDR3 loop: CASSTSRGADTQYF. The CDR3 region has the DNA TGTGCCAGCAGTACCTCACGGGGGGCAGATACGCAGTATTTT. The whole variable domain, remainder taken from reference TRBV28 and TRBJ2-3, is DVKVTQSSRYLVKRTGEKVFLECVQDMDHENMFWYRQDPGLGLRLIYFSYDVKMKEKGDIPEGYSVSREKKERFSLILESASTNQTSMYLCASSTSRGADTQYFGPGTRLTVL.

This rearrangement joins TRBV27 to TRBJ2-7; D might be TRBD1 (5 bases). The V end was cut by 7 bases, the J end by 5 bases, with 12 bases between. The germline V gene encodes CDR1 MNHEY and CDR2 SMNVEV (reference sequence). The CDR3 is 12 amino acids. CDR3 residues: CASTGFADEQYF. In nucleotides, the CDR3 is TGTGCCAGCACAGGGTTTGCGGACGAGCAGTACTTC.

This clone was counted a few times. The DNA of the CDR3 is TGTGCCTGTAACAGGGGAGCCACCGGGGAGCTGTTTTTT. Its translation is CACNRGATGELFF. V gene TRBV6-5 combines with J gene TRBJ2-2; 7 bases map to TRBD1. Germline V gene data show CDR1 as MNHEY and CDR2 as SVGAGI. Trimming took 11 bases from V and 4 from J; bases not matched to a gene: 7. The CDR3 runs to 13 residues.

This chain connects TRBV7-8 to TRBJ1-5; 10 bases map to TRBD1. The CDR3 consists of 16 residues. Germline assignment: CDR1 SGHVS and CDR2 FQNEAQ. Germline trimming cut 4 bases from V and 6 bases from J; bases unmatched to any gene: 9. Written as DNA, the CDR3 is TGTGCCAGCAGCTCCCGGGACAGGGGAGTTAGTCAGCCCCAGCATTTT. As protein: CASSSRDRGVSQPQHF.

The chain recombines TRBV7-9 with TRBJ2-4; a weak D match, TRBD1 (5 bases). The CDR3 is made up of 10 amino acids. Germline loops: CDR1 SEHNR, CDR2 FQNEAQ (reference sequence). The ends were cut back, 10 bases at V and 10 bases at J, with 11 bases in the middle. The CDR3 DNA reads as TGTGCCACGTCAGCAGGGATTCAGTACTTC. It translates to CATSAGIQYF.

This sequence joins TRBV7-8 and TRBJ2-6; possible D gene TRBD1, 5 bases. This CDR3 contains 15 residues. Trimming pared 0 bases from V and 7 bases from J, leaving 10 bases between. CDR1 and CDR2 from the germline V gene are SGHVS and FQNEAQ. As DNA, the CDR3 is TGTGCCAGCAGCTTAGCGGGGCAGGGTGCCAACGTCCTGACTTTC. Translating it yields CASSLAGQGANVLTF.

The chain links TRBV4-2 to TRBJ1-2; no firm D call. The CDR3 has 14 amino acids. The germline CDR1 and CDR2 sequences are LGHNA and YNFKEQ. V gave up 0 bases and J gave up 4 bases, with 9 bases separating them. CDR3 amino acids: CASSQDYSTYGYTF. The CDR3 nucleotides read TGTGCCAGCAGCCAAGATTATAGCACCTATGGCTACACCTTC.

This chain uses TRBV25-1 with TRBJ1-1, with D maybe TRBD1 (5 bases). CDR1 MGHDK and CDR2 SYGVNS come from the germline V gene. CDR3 length: 13 residues. The germline V and J ends were trimmed by 5 bases and 4 bases, with 11 bases remaining between them. CDR3 bases: TGTGCCAGCAGTATAGGGGTGGGCACTGAAGCTTTCTTT. Its translation is CASSIGVGTEAFF.

V is TRBV3-1 (or the pseudogene TRBV3-2) and J is TRBJ1-1; 11 bases match TRBD1. V lost 8 bases and J lost 0; bases outside the gene matches: 11. Germline values: CDR1 LGHDT, CDR2 YNNKEL (reference sequence). The CDR3 spans 17 residues. CDR3 nucleotide sequence: TGTGCCAGCCGGCAAGGGGGGACAGGGGGAATGAACACTGAAGCTTTCTTT. The encoded protein is CASRQGGTGGMNTEAFF.

V gene TRBV18 combines with J gene TRBJ1-5, with 12 bases matching TRBD1. The CDR3 contains 18 residues. Germline values: CDR1 KGHSH, CDR2 LQKENI. After removal of 3 bases from V and 6 bases from J, the junction contained 12 bases not matched to a gene. The CDR3 nucleotides are TGTGCCAGCTCACCTCTTGCGGGACAGGGGGCTAGGAGTCAGCCCCAGCATTTT. Translation gives CASSPLAGQGARSQPQHF.

The rearrangement joins TRBV28 to TRBJ1-1; 7 positions agree with TRBD1. Germline values: CDR1 MDHEN, CDR2 SYDVKM. The CDR3 has 13 residues. Trimming removed 3 bases from V and 8 bases from J; junction bases left unmatched: 6. This chain's CDR3 is CASSFRQGGEAFF. The DNA for the CDR3 is TGTGCCAGCAGTTTCCGGCAGGGGGGAGAAGCTTTCTTT.

The genes are TRBV7-8 and TRBJ2-1; perhaps TRBD1 as D (6 bases). CDR3 length: 15 residues. Trimming stripped 5 bases from V and 2 bases from J, with 13 bases between. Germline loops: CDR1 SGHVS, CDR2 FQNEAQ. For the CDR3, the DNA is TGTGCCAGCAGCCTGACAGGCCCCCCCTACAATGAGCAGTTCTTC. It yields the protein CASSLTGPPYNEQFF.

The chain uses TRBV7-2 and TRBJ2-3; D perhaps matches TRBD2 (7 bases). The CDR3 is 14 residues long. The germline V and J ends were trimmed by 0 bases and 6 bases, with 10 bases remaining between them. Looked up from germline, CDR1 is SGHTA and CDR2 is FQGNSA. The CDR3 DNA follows: TGTGCCAGCAGCTTAGCGGGGGGGCTTGATACGCAGTATTTT. This sequence encodes CASSLAGGLDTQYF. Together with reference TRBV7-2 and TRBJ2-3, the CDR3 gives the full variable domain: GAGVSQSPSNKVTEKGKDVELRCDPISGHTALYWYRQSLGQGLEFLIYFQGNSAPDKSGLPSDRFSAERTGGSVSTLTIQRTQQEDSAVYLCASSLAGGLDTQYFGPGTRLTVL.

The V gene is TRBV6-5, the J gene TRBJ2-1; the D gene is possibly TRBD2 (6 bases). CDR1 is MNHEY and CDR2 is SVGAGI in the germline V gene. The CDR3 contains 13 residues. Trimming took 7 bases from V and 10 from J, leaving 17 bases between them. In DNA, the CDR3 is TGTGCCAGCACATACCTCGGGGGAAAGGAGCAGTTCTTC. This sequence encodes CASTYLGGKEQFF.

V and J are TRBV29-1 and TRBJ2-3, with D perhaps TRBD1 (5 bases). V was cut by 4 bases and J by 2 bases, with 13 bases left in between. The CDR3 length is 14 residues. Germline lookup yields CDR1 SQVTM and CDR2 ANQGSEA. The CDR3 nucleotides are TGCAGCGTTGCCGAGCTAGGGGCCACAGATACGCAGTATTTT. Protein sequence: CSVAELGATDTQYF.

This sequence joins TRBV18 and TRBJ2-5; 7 nucleotides agree with TRBD1. The CDR3 is made up of 13 amino acids. V gave up 0 bases and J gave up 5 bases; unmatched junction bases: 0. The germline gives CDR1 KGHSH, CDR2 LQKENI. CDR3 loop: CASSPPTGETQYF. In DNA, the CDR3 is TGTGCCAGCTCACCACCGACAGGGGAGACCCAGTACTTC.

The V gene is TRBV2, the J gene TRBJ2-5, with no clear D. V was pared by 2 bases and J by 5 bases, with 12 bases between. There are 14 residues in the CDR3. The germline V gene has CDR1 SNHLY and CDR2 FYNNEI. CDR3 bases: TGTGCCAGCAGTGAACAACTGCCATGGGAGACCCAGTACTTC. Protein sequence: CASSEQLPWETQYF.

J is TRBJ1-2 and V is TRBV6-2 or TRBV6-3; D remains ambiguous. The germline CDR1 and CDR2 sequences are MNHEY and SVGEGT. The ends were cut back, 0 bases at V and 7 bases at J, with 6 bases in the middle. CDR3 length: 12 residues. The CDR3 coding sequence is TGTGCCAGCAGTTACTCGTCCGGTGGCTACACCTTC. Translating it yields CASSYSSGGYTF.

The rearrangement uses TRBV6-1 and TRBJ2-2; D may be TRBD1 (5 bases). Germline-derived CDR1 and CDR2 are MNHNS and SASEGT. Trimming removed 1 base from V and 5 bases from J, with 14 bases in between. CDR3 length equals 16 residues. This chain's CDR3 is CASSEDRRRETGELFF. CDR3 DNA sequence: TGTGCCAGCAGTGAAGACAGGCGGAGAGAAACCGGGGAGCTGTTTTTT.

This chain joins TRBV30 and TRBJ1-2; a possible D gene is TRBD1 (5 bases). Deletions cut 5 bases from V and 4 bases from J, with 11 bases between. CDR1 GTSNPN and CDR2 SVGIG come from the germline V gene (reference sequence). The CDR3 runs to 12 residues. The CDR3 region is CAWSDSSYGYTF. The CDR3 region has the DNA TGTGCCTGGTCTGACAGTTCCTATGGCTACACCTTC. Full variable domain (remainder filled in from reference TRBV30 and TRBJ1-2): SQTIHQWPATLVQPVGSPLSLECTVEGTSNPNLYWYRQAAGRGLQLLFYSVGIGQISSEVPQNLSASRPQDRQFILSSKKLLLSDSGFYLCAWSDSSYGYTFGSGTRLTVV.

The chain is built from TRBV11-2 and TRBJ2-1; D call uncertain. The V end lost 0 bases, the J end lost 9 bases, and 9 bases lay between the germline ends. CDR1 SGHAT and CDR2 FQNNGV come from the germline V gene. The CDR3 contains 13 residues. CDR3 sequence: CASSLEPPGEQFF. In DNA, the CDR3 is TGTGCCAGCAGCTTAGAGCCGCCGGGTGAGCAGTTCTTC.

The rearrangement links TRBV5-1 to TRBJ2-3; the D is unclear. V was clipped by 5 bases and J by 0 bases, with 10 bases between them. This CDR3 contains 14 residues. The germline V gene has CDR1 SGHRS and CDR2 YFSETQ. CDR3 nucleotide sequence: TGCGCCAGCAGGACGGGTTCTAGCACAGATACGCAGTATTTT. It is translated as CASRTGSSTDTQYF.